This entry features one T cell receptor (beta chain) sequence. Antigen unknown. A single record per CDR3 protein comes from TCRdb applying MiXCR to the 5' RACE reads. The data contain roughly 300,000 distinct CDR3 sequences, around 8.1% of them singletons. CDR1 is LNHDA, CDR2 SQIVND, per germline (reference sequence). V lost 3 bases and J lost 6; bases outside the gene matches: 8. This CDR3 contains 15 residues. This record belongs to a study of T cells after yellow fever vaccination. Study background: Preparation of fractions with low cell numbers was performed using SMART-Seq v4 Ultra Low Input. Study outcomes and limitations: The CD4 and CD8 compartments had a small share of their clonotypes in common. Post-booster samples contained most primary-vaccination clones (approximately 96% CD4, 88% CD8).

Sequencing used PBMCs, obtained around 45 days after the first yellow fever vaccination. This receptor was obtained from a man younger than 35 who received the YFV17D yellow fever vaccine. The genes are TRBV19 and TRBJ2-5; TRBD1 matches at 9 bases. In nucleotides, the CDR3 is TGTGCCAGTAGTATTCAACAGGGGGCAGGACAGACCCAGTACTTC. Its translation: CASSIQQGAGQTQYF.